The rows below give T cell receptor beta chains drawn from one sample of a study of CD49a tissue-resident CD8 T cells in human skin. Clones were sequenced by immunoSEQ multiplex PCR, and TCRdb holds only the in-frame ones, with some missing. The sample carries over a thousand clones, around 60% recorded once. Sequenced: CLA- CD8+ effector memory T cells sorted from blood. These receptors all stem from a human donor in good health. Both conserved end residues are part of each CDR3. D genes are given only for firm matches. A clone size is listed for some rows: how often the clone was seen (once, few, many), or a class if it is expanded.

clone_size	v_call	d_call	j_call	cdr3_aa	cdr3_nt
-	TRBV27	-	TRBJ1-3	CASSSWTSRNTIYF	TGTGCCAGCAGTTCTTGGACATCGCGAAACACCATATATTTT
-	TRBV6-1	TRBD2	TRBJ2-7	CASSDLAGGSYEQYF	TGTGCCAGCAGTGATTTAGCGGGAGGTTCCTACGAGCAGTACTTC
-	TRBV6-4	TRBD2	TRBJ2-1	CASSARAGDVNEQFF	TGTGCCAGCAGTGCAAGAGCGGGAGACGTGAATGAGCAGTTCTTC
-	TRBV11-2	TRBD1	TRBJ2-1	CASSLAQGAHEQFF	TGTGCCAGCAGCTTAGCACAGGGGGCACATGAGCAGTTCTTC
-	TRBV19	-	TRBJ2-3	CASSPGTFHTDTQYF	TGTGCCAGTAGTCCCGGGACTTTCCACACAGATACGCAGTATTTT
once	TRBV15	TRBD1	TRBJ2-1	CATSRATGVGEQFF	TGTGCCACCAGCAGAGCGACAGGGGTAGGTGAGCAGTTCTTC
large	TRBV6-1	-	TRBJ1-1	CASSEWGDTEAFF	TGTGCCAGCAGTGAATGGGGAGACACTGAAGCTTTCTTT
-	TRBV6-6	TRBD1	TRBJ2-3	CASSYPPGQGLDTQYF	TGTGCCAGCAGTTACCCACCGGGACAGGGACTAGATACGCAGTATTTT
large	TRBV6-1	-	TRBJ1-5	CASSEKGEGGQPQHF	TGTGCCAGCAGTGAAAAGGGGGAGGGAGGTCAGCCCCAGCATTTT
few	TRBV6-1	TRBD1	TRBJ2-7	CASGDREAYEQYF	TGTGCCAGCGGGGACAGGGAGGCCTACGAGCAGTACTTC
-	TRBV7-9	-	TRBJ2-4	CASSLATGVAKNIQYF	TGTGCCAGCAGCTTAGCGACAGGAGTAGCCAAAAACATTCAGTACTTC
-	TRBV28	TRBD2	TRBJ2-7	CASSPTTSGYEQYF	TGTGCCAGCAGTCCCACGACTAGCGGCTACGAGCAGTACTTC
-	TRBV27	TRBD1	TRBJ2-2	CASSPRTGGVLAGELFF	TGTGCCAGCAGTCCTAGGACAGGGGGCGTGTTAGCCGGGGAGCTGTTTTTT
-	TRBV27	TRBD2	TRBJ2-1	CASSLVWTSGRNEQFF	TGTGCCAGCAGTTTAGTCTGGACTAGCGGGAGAAATGAGCAGTTCTTC
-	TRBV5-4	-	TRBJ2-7	CASSLGTYEQYF	TGTGCCAGCAGCTTGGGTACCTACGAGCAGTACTTC
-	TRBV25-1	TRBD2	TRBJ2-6	CASSDSGTSNSGANVLTF	TGTGCCAGCAGTGACTCCGGGACTAGTAACTCTGGGGCCAACGTCCTGACTTTC
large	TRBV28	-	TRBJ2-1	CASSFPASLRNEQFF	TGTGCCAGCAGTTTTCCGGCTAGCCTACGTAATGAGCAGTTCTTC
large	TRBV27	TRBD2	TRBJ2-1	CASSLAAGAGNEQFF	TGTGCCAGCAGTTTGGCAGCGGGAGCTGGGAATGAGCAGTTCTTC
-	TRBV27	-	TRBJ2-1	CASSSQGGEQFF	TGTGCCAGCAGTTCACAGGGAGGGGAGCAGTTCTTC
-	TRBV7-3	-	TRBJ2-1	CASRAARGNEQFF	TGTGCCAGCAGGGCCGCCAGGGGAAATGAGCAGTTCTTC
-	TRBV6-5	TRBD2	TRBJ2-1	CASSPPGTSDEQFF	TGTGCCAGCAGTCCCCCTGGGACTAGTGATGAGCAGTTCTTC
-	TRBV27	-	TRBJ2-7	CASSFLGSYEQYF	TGTGCCAGCAGTTTTCTAGGGAGCTACGAGCAGTACTTC
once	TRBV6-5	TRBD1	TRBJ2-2	CASKTGDTGELFF	TGTGCCAGCAAGACAGGGGACACCGGGGAGCTGTTTTTT
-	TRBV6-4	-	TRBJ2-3	CASSEGPTDTQYF	TGTGCCAGCAGTGAGGGCCCCACAGATACGCAGTATTTT
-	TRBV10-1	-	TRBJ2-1	CASSSLANEQFF	TGCGCCAGCAGTTCCCTAGCTAATGAGCAGTTCTTC
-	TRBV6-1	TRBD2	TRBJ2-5	CASSELAGGQETQYF	TGTGCCAGCAGTGAACTAGCGGGAGGGCAAGAGACCCAGTACTTC
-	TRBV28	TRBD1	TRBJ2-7	CASSFATGAYEQYF	TGTGCCAGCAGTTTCGCGACAGGGGCCTACGAGCAGTACTTC
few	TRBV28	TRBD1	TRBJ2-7	CASSSGQGVTYEQYF	TGTGCCAGCAGTTCGGGACAGGGGGTAACCTACGAGCAGTACTTC
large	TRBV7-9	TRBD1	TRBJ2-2	CASSFRQGANTGELFF	TGTGCCAGCAGCTTTCGACAGGGGGCGAACACCGGGGAGCTGTTTTTT
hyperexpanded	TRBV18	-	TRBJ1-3	CASSSSSLVSGGTIYF	TGTGCCAGCTCATCATCCTCCCTTGTCTCGGGTGGCACCATATATTTT
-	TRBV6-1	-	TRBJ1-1	CASSEPGEVTEAFF	TGTGCCAGCAGTGAACCGGGTGAGGTGACTGAAGCTTTCTTT
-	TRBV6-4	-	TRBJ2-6	CASSELPPGSGANVLTF	TGTGCCAGCAGTGAACTCCCGCCAGGGTCTGGGGCCAACGTCCTGACTTTC
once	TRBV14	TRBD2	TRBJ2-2	CASSSLAGVHTGELFF	TGTGCCAGCAGCTCACTAGCGGGAGTACACACCGGGGAGCTGTTTTTT
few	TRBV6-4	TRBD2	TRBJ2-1	CASSDSIGSGRDEQFF	TGTGCCAGCAGTGACTCGATAGGTAGCGGGAGGGATGAGCAGTTCTTC
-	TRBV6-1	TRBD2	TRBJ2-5	CASSPLAGNQETQYF	TGTGCCAGCAGTCCCTTAGCGGGCAACCAAGAGACCCAGTACTTC
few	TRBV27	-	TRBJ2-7	CATRPAEHYEQYF	TGTGCCACCCGACCAGCGGAACACTACGAGCAGTACTTC
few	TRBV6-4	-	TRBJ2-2	CASSDSPGTGELFF	TGTGCCAGCAGTGACTCTCCCGGCACCGGGGAGCTGTTTTTT
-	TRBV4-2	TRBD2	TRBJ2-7	CASSQAGLAGGYEQYF	TGTGCCAGCAGCCAAGCGGGACTAGCGGGAGGATACGAGCAGTACTTC
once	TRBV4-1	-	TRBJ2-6	CASSQDSHSGANVLTF	TGCGCCAGCAGCCAGGACTCCCACTCTGGGGCCAACGTCCTGACTTTC
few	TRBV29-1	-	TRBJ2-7	CSVESREPYEQYF	TGCAGCGTTGAAAGTAGAGAACCCTACGAGCAGTACTTC
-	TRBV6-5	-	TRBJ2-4	CASSEKGVENIQYF	TGTGCCAGCAGTGAAAAAGGGGTCGAAAACATTCAGTACTTC
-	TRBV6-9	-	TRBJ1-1	CASSEWGDTEAFF	TGTGCCAGCAGTGAATGGGGAGACACTGAAGCTTTCTTT
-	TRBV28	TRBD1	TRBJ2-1	CASSGTGGYEQFF	TGTGCCAGCAGCGGGACAGGGGGCTATGAGCAGTTCTTC
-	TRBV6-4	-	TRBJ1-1	CASSSGGTGNTEAFF	TGTGCCAGCAGTTCTGGGGGCACGGGGAACACTGAAGCTTTCTTT
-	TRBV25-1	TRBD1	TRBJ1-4	CASSGAPRQGGNEKLFF	TGTGCCAGCAGTGGGGCACCCAGACAGGGAGGTAATGAAAAACTGTTTTTT
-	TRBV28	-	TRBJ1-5	CASTPVGANNQPQHF	TGTGCCAGCACCCCGGTGGGGGCGAACAATCAGCCCCAGCATTTT
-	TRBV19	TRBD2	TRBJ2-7	CASSKLAGLGRDEQYF	TGTGCCAGTAGCAAACTAGCGGGACTGGGAAGAGACGAGCAGTACTTC
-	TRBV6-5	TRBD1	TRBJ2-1	CASSSGTGTYNEQFF	TGTGCCAGCAGCTCCGGGACAGGGACCTACAATGAGCAGTTCTTC
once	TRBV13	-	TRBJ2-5	CASTARGKETQYF	TGTGCCAGCACCGCTCGGGGAAAAGAGACCCAGTACTTC
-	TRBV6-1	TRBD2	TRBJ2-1	CASGELAGGNNEQFF	TGTGCCAGCGGGGAACTAGCGGGAGGGAACAATGAGCAGTTCTTC
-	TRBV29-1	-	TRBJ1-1	CSTQAGVNTEAFF	TGCAGCACACAGGCAGGGGTGAACACTGAAGCTTTCTTT